The 25 T cell receptor beta chains given below trace back to one sample, sequenced in a study of blood T cell repertoires in COVID-19. Produced via immunoSEQ multiplex PCR; TCRdb's table is partial and in-frame only. The table includes some 290,000 clones, roughly nine tenths detected once. Sample: peripheral blood. Every receptor here comes from a woman in her twenties or thirties with COVID-19, enrolled during active disease.

This chain joins TRBV4-1 and TRBJ1-2, with D uncertain. The CDR3 is 14 amino acids. Trimming stripped 7 bases from V and 4 bases from J, with 16 bases between. CDR1 and CDR2 (germline): MGHRA, YSYEKL. The chain's CDR3 is CASTLVGGGYGYTF. CDR3 bases: TGCGCCAGCACCCTAGTGGGAGGAGGCTATGGCTACACCTTC.

This clone was found a few times. This chain joins TRBV7-2 and TRBJ1-4; a weak D match, TRBD1 (5 bases). V was shortened by 5 bases and J by 7 bases, with 11 bases between the two germline ends. The germline V gene encodes CDR1 SGHTA and CDR2 FQGNSA. There are 13 residues in the CDR3. DNA of the CDR3: TGTGCCAGCAGCCCCAGGGTTGGTGAAAAACTGTTTTTT. It codes for CASSPRVGEKLFF.

The chain carries TRBV4-1 and TRBJ1-1, with D unresolved. CDR1 is MGHRA and CDR2 is YSYEKL in the germline V gene. The CDR3 runs 15 residues. V lost 0 bases and J 5 bases, leaving 13 bases between the germline ends. As DNA, the CDR3 is TGCGCCAGCAGCCAAGAACCAAGCGCTGGAACTGAAGCTTTCTTT. It yields the protein CASSQEPSAGTEAFF.

The chain combines TRBV10-1 with TRBJ2-7, with 7 bases that match TRBD1. Germline CDR1 reads WNHNN; CDR2 reads SYGVQD (reference sequence). The CDR3 has 12 residues. With 5 bases clipped from V and 7 bases from J, the junction kept 5 bases outside the gene matches. CDR3 DNA: TGCGCCAGCAGTCCCCCGGGACAGGAGCAGTACTTC. It translates to CASSPPGQEQYF.

The V and J genes are TRBV27 and TRBJ1-2, with 8 bases fitting TRBD1. The CDR3 covers 13 residues. V lost 6 bases and J lost 7; bases outside the gene matches: 7. Looked up from germline, CDR1 is MNHEY and CDR2 is SMNVEV (reference sequence). This CDR3 reads CASSLGTGVGYTF. DNA of the CDR3: TGTGCCAGCAGCCTAGGGACAGGCGTTGGCTACACCTTC.

This clone has a single count. The chain uses TRBV6-1 and TRBJ2-1, with a tentative D call TRBD1 (5 bases). The germline V gene encodes CDR1 MNHNS and CDR2 SASEGT. The CDR3 consists of 14 residues. The ends were cut back, 3 bases at V and 9 bases at J, with 15 bases in the middle. In nucleotides, the CDR3 is TGTGCCAGCAGTGAGGTCTATTTGGGGCCTGAGCAGTTCTTC. It is translated as CASSEVYLGPEQFF.

J is TRBJ1-4 and V is TRBV6-1, with a tentative D call TRBD1 (5 bases). CDR3 size: 18 residues. Germline V lookup: CDR1 MNHNS, CDR2 SASEGT. Between the trimmed V and J ends, which lost 0 bases and 10 bases, there was a span of 24 bases. Written as DNA, the CDR3 is TGTGCCAGCAGTGAAGCGCTTCAGGAGACAGTCCATAAGAGAAAACTGTTTTTT. It is translated as CASSEALQETVHKRKLFF.

This clone was picked up one time. The CDR3 is CASSIEGNEQFF. CDR3 DNA: TGCGCCAGCAGCATAGAGGGAAATGAGCAGTTCTTC. This chain links TRBV5-1 with TRBJ2-1; a weak D match, TRBD2 (5 bases). Germline CDR1 and CDR2: SGHRS and YFSETQ. There are 12 residues in the CDR3. V was shortened by 4 bases and J by 7 bases, with 9 bases between the two germline ends.

The chain uses TRBV15 and TRBJ2-6; D gene ambiguous. The V end was cut by 2 bases, the J end by 0 bases, with 8 bases between. Germline lookup yields CDR1 LNHNV and CDR2 YYDKDF (reference sequence). This CDR3 is 16 amino acids long. CDR3 protein: CATSRLPPSGANVLTF. The CDR3 nucleotides are TGTGCCACCAGCAGACTTCCTCCCTCTGGGGCCAACGTCCTGACTTTC.

The table lists this clone with a count of one. Written as DNA, the CDR3 is TGTGCCTGGAACCCTATCAACACCGGGGAGCTGTTTTTT. Protein product: CAWNPINTGELFF. The rearrangement links TRBV30 to TRBJ2-2, with D hard to call. V was cut by 4 bases and J by 2 bases, with 8 bases left in between. CDR1 GTSNPN and CDR2 SVGIG come from the germline V gene (reference sequence). The CDR3 consists of 13 residues.

Of note for this clone: The same CDR3 also results from other DNA sequences found in this sample. The chain links TRBV7-9 to TRBJ2-5; the D is unclear. V gave up 5 bases and J gave up 0 bases, with 4 bases separating them. CDR1 is SEHNR and CDR2 is FQNEAQ in the germline V gene (reference sequence). This CDR3 has 12 amino acids. CDR3 residues: CASSAYQETQYF. CDR3 sequence (DNA): TGTGCCAGCAGCGCGTACCAAGAGACCCAGTACTTC.

This rearrangement joins TRBV5-1 to TRBJ2-5, with 10 bases aligning to TRBD2. CDR3 length: 17 residues. With V trimmed by 0 bases and J by 5 bases, 10 bases remained unmatched. Looked up from germline, CDR1 is SGHRS and CDR2 is YFSETQ. The CDR3 DNA reads as TGCGCCAGCAGCTTGGGGAGCAGCGGGGGGGCTTGGGAGACCCAGTACTTC. This codes for CASSLGSSGGAWETQYF. Based on the CDR3 plus reference TRBV5-1 and TRBJ2-5, the full variable domain is KAGVTQTPRYLIKTRGQQVTLSCSPISGHRSVSWYQQTPGQGLQFLFEYFSETQRNKGNFPGRFSGRQFSNSRSEMNVSTLELGDSALYLCASSLGSSGGAWETQYFGPGTRLLVL.

This chain joins TRBV6-5 and TRBJ2-7; 7 nucleotides agree with TRBD1. The CDR3 extends over 15 amino acids. The germline V gene encodes CDR1 MNHEY and CDR2 SVGAGI. Losses at the gene ends were 6 bases for V and 4 bases for J; bases not matched to a gene: 12. In nucleotides, the CDR3 is TGTGCCAGCAGGAGATCCGGGACAGTTGAGTACGAGCAGTACTTC. This translates into CASRRSGTVEYEQYF.

This clone has only one observation. This CDR3 reads CASSLVGGAEQYF. For the CDR3, the DNA is TGTGCCAGCAGCTTGGTTGGAGGGGCCGAGCAGTACTTC. The rearrangement joins TRBV5-6 to TRBJ2-7; a possible D gene is TRBD2 (6 bases). The V gene lost 0 bases and the J gene lost 6 bases, with 10 bases spanning the gap. Germline lookup yields CDR1 SGHDT and CDR2 YYEEEE. The CDR3 has 13 residues. Variable domain in full (rest from reference TRBV5-6 and TRBJ2-7): DAGVTQSPTHLIKTRGQQVTLRCSPKSGHDTVSWYQQALGQGPQFIFQYYEEEERQRGNFPDRFSGHQFPNYSSELNVNALLLGDSALYLCASSLVGGAEQYFGPGTRLTVT.

This clone appeared once. This chain joins TRBV5-1 and TRBJ1-2, with 7 nucleotides matching TRBD1. The length of the CDR3 is 14 residues. The junction had 5 bases not matched to a gene; V was cut back by 3 bases and J by 3 bases. Germline CDR1 reads SGHRS; CDR2 reads YFSETQ. As DNA, the CDR3 is TGCGCCAGCAGCTCGACAGGGAGTGACTATGGCTACACCTTC. Residues: CASSSTGSDYGYTF.

The chain combines TRBV28 with TRBJ1-2; 10 positions agree with TRBD1. V trimming: 4 bases; J trimming: 8 bases; junction bases outside the gene matches: 7. The CDR3 extends over 14 amino acids. Germline values: CDR1 MDHEN, CDR2 SYDVKM. CDR3 in DNA: TGTGCCAGCAGTTCCCCGGGGACAGGGGACGGCTACACCTTC. It specifies CASSSPGTGDGYTF.

This chain uses TRBV10-2 with TRBJ2-7; 12 nucleotides match TRBD2. This CDR3 has 16 residues. Per the germline V gene, CDR1 is WSHSY and CDR2 is SAAADI. V lost 4 bases, J lost 4 bases, and 8 bases stayed unmatched. The CDR3 sequence is CASSGRTSGGKYEQYF. The CDR3 DNA sequence: TGCGCCAGCAGTGGCAGAACTAGCGGGGGGAAGTACGAGCAGTACTTC.

The CDR3 sequence is CASSREYEQYF. As DNA, the CDR3 is TGTGCCAGCAGCAGAGAGTACGAGCAGTACTTC. The rearrangement links TRBV5-6 to TRBJ2-7; D is uncertain. Germline V gene data show CDR1 as SGHDT and CDR2 as YYEEEE. The CDR3 contains 11 residues. Trimming left V 4 bases short and J 4 bases short, with 6 bases between. Supplemented by reference TRBV5-6 and TRBJ2-7, the full variable domain reads DAGVTQSPTHLIKTRGQQVTLRCSPKSGHDTVSWYQQALGQGPQFIFQYYEEEERQRGNFPDRFSGHQFPNYSSELNVNALLLGDSALYLCASSREYEQYFGPGTRLTVT.

The chain joins TRBV5-1 to TRBJ2-5, with D perhaps matching TRBD2 (5 bases). Between the trimmed V and J ends, which lost 4 bases and 2 bases, there was a span of 18 bases. This CDR3 comprises 16 residues. Germline V gene data show CDR1 as SGHRS and CDR2 as YFSETQ. CDR3 sequence reads: CASSPQSRGGQETQYF. CDR3 sequence (DNA): TGCGCCAGCAGCCCACAAAGCCGGGGTGGGCAAGAGACCCAGTACTTC.

The rearrangement joins TRBV6-2 or TRBV6-3 to TRBJ1-3; D gene unclear. V lost 2 bases and J lost 3, with 5 bases in between. The CDR3 covers 13 residues. CDR1 is MNHEY, CDR2 SVGEGT, per germline. For the CDR3, the DNA is TGTGCCAGCAGTTACACATTTGGAAACACCATATATTTT. Amino acids: CASSYTFGNTIYF.

The genes are TRBV7-6 and TRBJ2-3; 7 nucleotides agree with TRBD1. V lost 1 base to trimming and J lost 3 bases; unmatched junction nucleotides: 4. The CDR3 loop spans 15 amino acids. CDR1 is SGHVS, CDR2 FNYEAQ, per germline. The CDR3: CASSLGQGVTDTQYF. The CDR3 bases are TGTGCCAGCAGCTTAGGGCAGGGGGTTACAGATACGCAGTATTTT.

The genes are TRBV13 and TRBJ2-7, with 7 bases aligning to TRBD1. There are 13 residues in the CDR3. V lost 5 bases and J lost 4; bases outside the gene matches: 5. Germline V CDR1 and CDR2: PRHDT, FYEKMQ (reference sequence). As DNA, the CDR3 is TGTGCCAGCAGCCCCCCAGGGGGTTACGAGCAGTACTTC. Protein sequence: CASSPPGGYEQYF.

The CDR3 nucleotides are TGTGCCAGCAGCGCGGACAGGGTCCGTTATGGCTACACCTTC. Translated: CASSADRVRYGYTF. The chain carries TRBV11-2 and TRBJ1-2; 8 bases map to TRBD1. With 5 bases clipped from V and 5 bases from J, the junction kept 7 bases outside the gene matches. Germline CDR1 SGHAT, CDR2 FQNNGV. There are 14 residues in the CDR3.

The chain links TRBV2 to TRBJ2-1; D is unclear. V lost 6 bases to trimming and J lost 3 bases, with 9 bases between them. CDR3 length: 13 residues. The germline V gene has CDR1 SNHLY and CDR2 FYNNEI. CDR3 sequence reads: CASREQNYNEQFF. CDR3 nucleotide sequence: TGTGCCAGCAGGGAACAGAACTACAATGAGCAGTTCTTC.

The chain is built from TRBV24-1 and TRBJ2-5; 12 bases match TRBD2. CDR1 is KGHDR, CDR2 SFDVKD, per germline. The CDR3 has 17 residues. V lost 3 bases, J lost 7 bases, and 11 bases stayed unmatched. The CDR3 bases are TGTGCCACCAGTGATGCAGACGAGACTAGCGGGGGTGGGACCCAGTACTTC. It translates to CATSDADETSGGGTQYF.